The source of this T cell receptor beta chain is a study of blood T cell repertoires in COVID-19. Assay: immunoSEQ multiplex PCR; the TCRdb copy retains only in-frame clones and omits some. The table has a few hundred thousand clones, nearly 85% seen once. The CDR3 sequence is 13 residues long. The germline V gene encodes CDR1 MNHEY and CDR2 SVGAGI. Trimming pared 7 bases from V and 2 bases from J, leaving 9 bases between. Material: peripheral blood. V usage is TRBV6-5 and J usage is TRBJ1-3; D call uncertain. This receptor was identified in a human donor in a cohort sampled during active COVID-19. The CDR3 coding sequence is TGTGCCAGCATTAGCGCGACTGGAAACACCATATATTTT. Translation: CASISATGNTIYF.